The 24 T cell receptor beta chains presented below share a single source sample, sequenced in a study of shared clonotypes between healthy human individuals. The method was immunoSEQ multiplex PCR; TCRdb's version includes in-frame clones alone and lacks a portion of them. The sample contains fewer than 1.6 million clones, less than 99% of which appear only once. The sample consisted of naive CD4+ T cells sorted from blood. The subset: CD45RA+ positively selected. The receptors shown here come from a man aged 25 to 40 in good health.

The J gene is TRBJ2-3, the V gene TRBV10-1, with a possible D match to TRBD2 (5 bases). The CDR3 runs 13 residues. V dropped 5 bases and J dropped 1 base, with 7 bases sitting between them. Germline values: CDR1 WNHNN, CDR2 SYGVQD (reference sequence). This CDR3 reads CASSWTRTDTQYF. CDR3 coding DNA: TGCGCCAGCAGTTGGACTCGCACAGATACGCAGTATTTT.

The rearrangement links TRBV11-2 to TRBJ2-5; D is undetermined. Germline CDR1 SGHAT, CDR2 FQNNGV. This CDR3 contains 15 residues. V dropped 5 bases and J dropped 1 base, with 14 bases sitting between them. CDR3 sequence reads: CASSMSEDPQETQYF. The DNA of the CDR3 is TGTGCCAGCAGCATGAGCGAGGACCCCCAAGAGACCCAGTACTTC.

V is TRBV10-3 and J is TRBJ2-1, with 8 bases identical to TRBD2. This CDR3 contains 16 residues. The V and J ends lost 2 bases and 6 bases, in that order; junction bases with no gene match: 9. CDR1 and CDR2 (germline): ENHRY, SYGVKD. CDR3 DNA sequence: TGTGCCATCAGTGAGAGAATAGCGGGATCCCTCAATGAGCAGTTCTTC. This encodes CAISERIAGSLNEQFF.

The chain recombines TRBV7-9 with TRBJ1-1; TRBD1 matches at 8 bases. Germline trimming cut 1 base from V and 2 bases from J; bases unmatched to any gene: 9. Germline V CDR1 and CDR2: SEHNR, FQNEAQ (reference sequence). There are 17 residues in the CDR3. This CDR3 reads CASSLVGRGPGNTEAFF. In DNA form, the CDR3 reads TGTGCCAGCAGCTTAGTGGGCAGGGGGCCGGGAAACACTGAAGCTTTCTTT.

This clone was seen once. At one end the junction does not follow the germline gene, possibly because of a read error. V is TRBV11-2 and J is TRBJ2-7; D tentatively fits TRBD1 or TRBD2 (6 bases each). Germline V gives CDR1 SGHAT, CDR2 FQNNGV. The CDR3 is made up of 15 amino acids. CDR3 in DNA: TGTGCCAGCACCTTAATAGGGGGGCCCGCGTCCGAGCAGTACTTC. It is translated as CASTLIGGPASEQYF.

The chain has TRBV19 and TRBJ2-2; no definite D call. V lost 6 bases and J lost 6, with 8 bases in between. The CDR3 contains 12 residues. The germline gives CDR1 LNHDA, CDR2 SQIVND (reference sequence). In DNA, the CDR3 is TGTGCCAGTAGCTGGGTCGCCGGGGAGCTGTTTTTT. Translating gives CASSWVAGELFF.

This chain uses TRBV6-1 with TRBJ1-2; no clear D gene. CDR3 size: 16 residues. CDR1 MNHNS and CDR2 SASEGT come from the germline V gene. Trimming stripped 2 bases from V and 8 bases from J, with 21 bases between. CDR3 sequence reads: CASSEFERAMGKGYTF. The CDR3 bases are TGTGCCAGCAGTGAATTCGAGCGTGCCATGGGGAAAGGCTACACCTTC.

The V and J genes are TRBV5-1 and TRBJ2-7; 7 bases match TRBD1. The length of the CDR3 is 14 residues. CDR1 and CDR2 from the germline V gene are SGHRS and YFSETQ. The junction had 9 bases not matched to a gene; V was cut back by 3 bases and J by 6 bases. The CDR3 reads CASSSGTVNAEQYF. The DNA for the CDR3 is TGCGCCAGCAGCTCCGGGACAGTTAACGCCGAGCAGTACTTC.

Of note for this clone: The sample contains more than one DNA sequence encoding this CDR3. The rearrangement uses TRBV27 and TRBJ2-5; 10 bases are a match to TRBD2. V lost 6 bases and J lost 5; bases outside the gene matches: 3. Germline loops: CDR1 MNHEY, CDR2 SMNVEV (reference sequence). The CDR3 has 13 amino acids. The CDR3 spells CASSLAGVETQYF. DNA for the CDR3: TGTGCCAGCAGCCTAGCGGGAGTTGAGACCCAGTACTTC.

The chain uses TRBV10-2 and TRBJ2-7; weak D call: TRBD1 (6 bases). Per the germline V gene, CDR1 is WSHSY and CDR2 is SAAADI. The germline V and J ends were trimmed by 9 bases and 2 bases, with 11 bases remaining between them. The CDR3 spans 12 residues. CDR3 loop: CASQQGPYEQYF. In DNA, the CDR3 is TGCGCCAGTCAACAGGGACCCTACGAGCAGTACTTC.

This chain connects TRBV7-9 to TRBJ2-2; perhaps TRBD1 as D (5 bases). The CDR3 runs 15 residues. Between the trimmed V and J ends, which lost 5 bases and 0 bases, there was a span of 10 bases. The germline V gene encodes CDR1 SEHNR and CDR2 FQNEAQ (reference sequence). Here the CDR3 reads CASSRNRPNTGELFF. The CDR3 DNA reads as TGTGCCAGCAGCCGGAACAGGCCGAACACCGGGGAGCTGTTTTTT.

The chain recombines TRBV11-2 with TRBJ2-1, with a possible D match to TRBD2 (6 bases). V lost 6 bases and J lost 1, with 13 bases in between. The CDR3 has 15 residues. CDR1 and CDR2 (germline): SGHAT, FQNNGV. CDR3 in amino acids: CASSAGGTSYNEQFF. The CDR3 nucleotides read TGTGCCAGCAGTGCCGGCGGGACTTCCTACAATGAGCAGTTCTTC.

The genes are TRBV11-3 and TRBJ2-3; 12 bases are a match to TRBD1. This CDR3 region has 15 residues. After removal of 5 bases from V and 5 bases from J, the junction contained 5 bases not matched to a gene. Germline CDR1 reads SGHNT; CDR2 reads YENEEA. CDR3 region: CASSRDRGRKDTQYF. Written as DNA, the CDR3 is TGTGCCAGCAGCCGGGACAGGGGGCGTAAAGATACGCAGTATTTT. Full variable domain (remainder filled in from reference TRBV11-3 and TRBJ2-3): EAGVVQSPRYKIIEKKQPVAFWCNPISGHNTLYWYLQNLGQGPELLIRYENEEAVDDSQLPKDRFSAERLKGVDSTLKIQPAELGDSAVYLCASSRDRGRKDTQYFGPGTRLTVL.

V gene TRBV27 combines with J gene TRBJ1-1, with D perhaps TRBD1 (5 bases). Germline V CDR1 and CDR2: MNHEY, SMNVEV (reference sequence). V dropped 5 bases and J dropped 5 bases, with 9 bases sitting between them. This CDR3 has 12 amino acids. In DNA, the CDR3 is TGTGCCAGCAGTCAAGGGACTACTGAAGCTTTCTTT. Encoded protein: CASSQGTTEAFF.

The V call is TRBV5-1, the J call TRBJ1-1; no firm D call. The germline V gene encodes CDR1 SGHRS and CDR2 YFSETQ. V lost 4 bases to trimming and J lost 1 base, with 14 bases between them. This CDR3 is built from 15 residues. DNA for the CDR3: TGCGCCAGCAGCCTTATGACATTCCCGAACACTGAAGCTTTCTTT. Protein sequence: CASSLMTFPNTEAFF.

The CDR3, as DNA: TGTGCCAGCAGCCCAACCTCACGACATACAGGCGAGCAGTACTTC. Translating it yields CASSPTSRHTGEQYF. The chain uses TRBV7-9 and TRBJ2-7, with a tentative D call TRBD1 (5 bases). Trimming took off 5 bases at V and 6 bases at J, with 20 bases between the two ends. The CDR3 runs 15 residues. The V gene's germline CDR1 is SEHNR and CDR2 FQNEAQ (reference sequence).

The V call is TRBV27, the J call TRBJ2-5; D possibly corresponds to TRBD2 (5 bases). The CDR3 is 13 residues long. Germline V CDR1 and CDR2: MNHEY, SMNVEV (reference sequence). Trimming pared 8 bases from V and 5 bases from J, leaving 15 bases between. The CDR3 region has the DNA TGTGCCAGCGGGCCCACGAGGAGGGAGACCCAGTACTTC. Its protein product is CASGPTRRETQYF.

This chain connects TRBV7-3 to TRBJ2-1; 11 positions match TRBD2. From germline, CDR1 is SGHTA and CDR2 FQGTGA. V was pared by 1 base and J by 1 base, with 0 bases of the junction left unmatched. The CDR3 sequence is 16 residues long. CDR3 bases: TGTGCCAGCAGCTTAAGACTAGCGGGATCCTACAATGAGCAGTTCTTC. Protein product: CASSLRLAGSYNEQFF.

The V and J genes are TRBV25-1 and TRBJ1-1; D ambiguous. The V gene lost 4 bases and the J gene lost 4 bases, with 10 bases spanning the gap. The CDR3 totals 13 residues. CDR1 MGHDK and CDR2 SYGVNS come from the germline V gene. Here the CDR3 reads CASSGAGSTEAFF. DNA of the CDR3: TGTGCCAGCAGTGGGGCGGGAAGCACTGAAGCTTTCTTT.

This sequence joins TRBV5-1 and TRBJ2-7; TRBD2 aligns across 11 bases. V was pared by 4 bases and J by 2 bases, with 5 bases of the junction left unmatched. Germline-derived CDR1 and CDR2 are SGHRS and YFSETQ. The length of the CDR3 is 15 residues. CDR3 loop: CASSAKGLAAYEQYF. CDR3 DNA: TGCGCCAGCAGCGCCAAGGGACTAGCGGCCTACGAGCAGTACTTC.

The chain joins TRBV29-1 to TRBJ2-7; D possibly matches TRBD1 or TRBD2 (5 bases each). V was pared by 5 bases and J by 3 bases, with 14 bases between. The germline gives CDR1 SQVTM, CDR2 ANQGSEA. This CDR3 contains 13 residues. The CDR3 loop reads CSVRTGPGYEQYF. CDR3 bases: TGCAGCGTTCGGACGGGGCCCGGCTACGAGCAGTACTTC.

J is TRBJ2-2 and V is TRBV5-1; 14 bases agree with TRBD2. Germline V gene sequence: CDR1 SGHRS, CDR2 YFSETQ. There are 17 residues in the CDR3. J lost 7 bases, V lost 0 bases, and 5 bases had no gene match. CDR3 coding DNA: TGCGCCAGCAGCTTGGGACTAGCGGGAGGGCCCAGCGGGGAGCTGTTTTTT. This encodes CASSLGLAGGPSGELFF.

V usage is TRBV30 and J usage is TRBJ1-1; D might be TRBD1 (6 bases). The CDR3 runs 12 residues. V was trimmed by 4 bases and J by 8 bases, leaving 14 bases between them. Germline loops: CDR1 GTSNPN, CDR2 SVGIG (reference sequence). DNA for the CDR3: TGTGCCTGGAACGGCGTGGGGGGCGAAGCTTTCTTT. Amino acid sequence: CAWNGVGGEAFF.

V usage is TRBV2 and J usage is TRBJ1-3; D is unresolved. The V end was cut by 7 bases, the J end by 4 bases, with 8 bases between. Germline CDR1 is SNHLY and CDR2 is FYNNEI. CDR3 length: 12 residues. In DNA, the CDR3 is TGTGCCAGCAACGAACGGGGAAACACCATATATTTT. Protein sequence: CASNERGNTIYF.